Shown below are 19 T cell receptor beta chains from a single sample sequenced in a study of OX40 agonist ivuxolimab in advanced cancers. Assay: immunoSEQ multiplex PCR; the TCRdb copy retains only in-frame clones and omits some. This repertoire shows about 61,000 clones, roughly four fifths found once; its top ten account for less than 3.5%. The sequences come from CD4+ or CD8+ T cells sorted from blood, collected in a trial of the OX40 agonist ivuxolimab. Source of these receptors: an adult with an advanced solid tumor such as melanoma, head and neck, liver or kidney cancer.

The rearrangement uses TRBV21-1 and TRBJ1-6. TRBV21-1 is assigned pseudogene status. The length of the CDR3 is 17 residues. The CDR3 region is CASSKATPGEGNSPLHF. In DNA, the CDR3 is TGTGCCAGCAGCAAAGCGACCCCGGGGGAGGGTAATTCACCCCTCCACTTT.

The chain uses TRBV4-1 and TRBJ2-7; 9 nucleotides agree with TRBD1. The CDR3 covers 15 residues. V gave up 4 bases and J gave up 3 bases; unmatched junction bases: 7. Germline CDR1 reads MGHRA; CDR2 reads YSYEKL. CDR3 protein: CASSRLPGQGYEQYF. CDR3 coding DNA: TGCGCCAGCAGCCGCCTCCCGGGACAGGGCTACGAGCAGTACTTC.

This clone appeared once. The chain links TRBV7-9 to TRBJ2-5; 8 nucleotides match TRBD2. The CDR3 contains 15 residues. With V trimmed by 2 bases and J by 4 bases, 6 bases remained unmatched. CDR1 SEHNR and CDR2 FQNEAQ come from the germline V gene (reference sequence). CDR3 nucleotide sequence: TGTGCCAGCAGCTTAATTCTGGCGGGGGGAGAGACCCAGTACTTC. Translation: CASSLILAGGETQYF.

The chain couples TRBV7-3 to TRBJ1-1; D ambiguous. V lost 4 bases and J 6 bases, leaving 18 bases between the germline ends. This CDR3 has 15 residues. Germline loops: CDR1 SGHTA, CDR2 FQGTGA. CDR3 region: CASSSSLSGKAEAFF. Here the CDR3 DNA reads TGTGCCAGCAGCTCCTCCCTCTCAGGTAAAGCTGAAGCTTTCTTT.

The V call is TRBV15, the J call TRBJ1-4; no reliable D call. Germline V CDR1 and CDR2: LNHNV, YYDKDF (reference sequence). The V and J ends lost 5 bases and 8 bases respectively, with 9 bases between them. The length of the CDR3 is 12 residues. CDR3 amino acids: CATSRGREKLFF. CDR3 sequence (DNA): TGTGCCACCAGCCGAGGGCGAGAAAAACTGTTTTTT.

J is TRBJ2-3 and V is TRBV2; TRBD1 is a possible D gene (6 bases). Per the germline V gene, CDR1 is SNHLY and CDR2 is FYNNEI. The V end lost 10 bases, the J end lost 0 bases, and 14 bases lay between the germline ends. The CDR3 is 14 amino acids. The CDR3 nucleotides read TGTGCCAACCGGAGGACAGCTAGCACAGATACGCAGTATTTT. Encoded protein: CANRRTASTDTQYF.

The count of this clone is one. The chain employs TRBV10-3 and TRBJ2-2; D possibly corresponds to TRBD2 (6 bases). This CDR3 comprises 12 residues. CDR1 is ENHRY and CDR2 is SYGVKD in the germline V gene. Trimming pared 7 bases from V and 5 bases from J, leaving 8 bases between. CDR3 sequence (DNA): TGTGCCATCAAGGGGAGGACCGGGGAGCTGTTTTTT. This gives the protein CAIKGRTGELFF.

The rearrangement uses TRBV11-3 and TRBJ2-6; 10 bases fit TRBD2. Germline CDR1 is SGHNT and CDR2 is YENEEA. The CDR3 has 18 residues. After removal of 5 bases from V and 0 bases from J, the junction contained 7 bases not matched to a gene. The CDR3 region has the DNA TGTGCCAGCAGCCCGGGACTAGCGATTCCCTCTGGGGCCAACGTCCTGACTTTC. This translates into CASSPGLAIPSGANVLTF.

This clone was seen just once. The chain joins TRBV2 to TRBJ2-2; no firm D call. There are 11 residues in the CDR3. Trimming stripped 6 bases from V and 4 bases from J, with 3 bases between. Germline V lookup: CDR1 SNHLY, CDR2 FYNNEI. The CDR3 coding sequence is TGTGCCAGCAGCGTCACCGGGGAGCTGTTTTTT. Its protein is CASSVTGELFF.

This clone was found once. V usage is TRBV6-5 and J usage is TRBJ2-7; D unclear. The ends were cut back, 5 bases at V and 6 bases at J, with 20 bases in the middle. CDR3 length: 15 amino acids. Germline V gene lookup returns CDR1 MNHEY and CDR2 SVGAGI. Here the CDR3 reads CASSARHGWGGEQYF. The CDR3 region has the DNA TGTGCCAGCAGTGCCCGACATGGTTGGGGTGGCGAGCAGTACTTC.

CDR3 DNA: TGTGCCAGCAGCTCGGTAGGGGGGGACGAGCAGTACTTC. Its protein is CASSSVGGDEQYF. The V gene is TRBV5-4, the J gene TRBJ2-7; tentatively, D is TRBD2 (7 bases). Germline V gives CDR1 SGHNT, CDR2 YYREEE (reference sequence). This CDR3 has 13 amino acids. V lost 3 bases, J lost 5 bases, and 12 bases lay in between.

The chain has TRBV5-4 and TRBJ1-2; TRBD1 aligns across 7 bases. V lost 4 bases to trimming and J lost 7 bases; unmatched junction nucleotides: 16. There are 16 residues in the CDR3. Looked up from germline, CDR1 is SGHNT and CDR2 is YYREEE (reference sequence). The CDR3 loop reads CASSPATRQGISGYTF. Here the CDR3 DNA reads TGTGCCAGCAGCCCAGCGACGCGACAGGGTATCTCTGGCTACACCTTC.

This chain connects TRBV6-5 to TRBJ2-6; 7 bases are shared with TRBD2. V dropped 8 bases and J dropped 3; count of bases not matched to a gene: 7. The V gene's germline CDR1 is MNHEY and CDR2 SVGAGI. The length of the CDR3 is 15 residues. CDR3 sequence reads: CASRNRGVGANVLTF. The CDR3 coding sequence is TGTGCCAGCCGCAACCGGGGGGTTGGGGCCAACGTCCTGACTTTC.

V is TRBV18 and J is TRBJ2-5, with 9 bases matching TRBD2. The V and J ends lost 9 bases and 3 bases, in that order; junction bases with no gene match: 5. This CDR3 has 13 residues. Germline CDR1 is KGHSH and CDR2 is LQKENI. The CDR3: CASHIAGEETQYF. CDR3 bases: TGTGCCAGTCATATAGCGGGGGAAGAGACCCAGTACTTC.

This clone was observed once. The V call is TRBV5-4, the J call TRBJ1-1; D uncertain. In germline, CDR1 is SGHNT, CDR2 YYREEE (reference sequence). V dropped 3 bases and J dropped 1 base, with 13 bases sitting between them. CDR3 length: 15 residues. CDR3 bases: TGTGCCAGCAGCTCACCGACGGATAAGAACACTGAAGCTTTCTTT. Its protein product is CASSSPTDKNTEAFF.

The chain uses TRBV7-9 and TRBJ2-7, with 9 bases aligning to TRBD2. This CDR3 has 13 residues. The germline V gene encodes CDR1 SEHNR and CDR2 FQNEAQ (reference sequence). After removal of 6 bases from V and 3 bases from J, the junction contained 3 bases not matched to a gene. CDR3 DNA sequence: TGTGCCAGCAGACTGACTAGCGGCTACGAGCAGTACTTC. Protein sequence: CASRLTSGYEQYF.

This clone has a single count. Written as DNA, the CDR3 is TGTGCCAGCACGGAGCATGGGAGCCGAGAGACCCAGTACTTC. Residues: CASTEHGSRETQYF. The rearrangement joins TRBV6-5 to TRBJ2-5; maybe TRBD2 (5 bases). Germline V gives CDR1 MNHEY, CDR2 SVGAGI. This CDR3 spans 14 amino acids. Trimming took 7 bases from V and 4 from J, leaving 16 bases between them.

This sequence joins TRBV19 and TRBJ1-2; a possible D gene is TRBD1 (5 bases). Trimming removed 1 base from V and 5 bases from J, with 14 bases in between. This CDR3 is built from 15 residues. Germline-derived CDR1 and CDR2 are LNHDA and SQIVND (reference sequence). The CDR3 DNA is TGTGCCAGTAGTATAGGCGGCAAACAGGCGTATGGCTACACCTTC. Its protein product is CASSIGGKQAYGYTF.

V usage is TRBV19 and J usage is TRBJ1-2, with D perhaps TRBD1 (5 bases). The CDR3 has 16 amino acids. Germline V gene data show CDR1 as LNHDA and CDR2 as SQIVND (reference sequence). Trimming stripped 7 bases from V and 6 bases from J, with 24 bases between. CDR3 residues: CASIRQHQGRGNGYTF. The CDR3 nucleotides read TGTGCCAGTATAAGGCAGCATCAGGGCCGGGGGAATGGCTACACCTTC.